Listed here are 26 T cell receptor beta chains from one sample, sequenced in a study of shared clonotypes between healthy human individuals. Naive CD8 cells lacked CD45RO, underwent positive selection for CCR7 and left out terminally differentiated effector memory CD45RA+ cells. Some clones are missing from TCRdb's copy, which holds only in-frame ones; the method was immunoSEQ multiplex PCR. This sample has about 2.1 million clones, with more than 85% found just once. Sequencing used naive CD8+ T cells from PBMCs. The receptors were sampled from a man aged 18 to 29 in good health. Some clones in this sample may be carry-over from other donors' samples.

The rearrangement links TRBV6-1 to TRBJ2-7, with no clear D. V gave up 1 base and J gave up 2 bases, with 15 bases separating them. Germline CDR1 MNHNS, CDR2 SASEGT. CDR3 size: 16 residues. In nucleotides, the CDR3 is TGTGCCAGCAGTGAAGGTGGAAGCAGAATGCCCTACGAGCAGTACTTC. Amino acid sequence: CASSEGGSRMPYEQYF.

The genes are TRBV6-1 and TRBJ2-1, with D perhaps assigned TRBD1 or TRBD2 (6 bases each). The CDR3 is made up of 14 amino acids. The germline V and J ends were trimmed by 7 bases and 5 bases, with 15 bases remaining between them. Per the germline V gene, CDR1 is MNHNS and CDR2 is SASEGT. The CDR3 sequence is CASTEGGWNNEQFF. The CDR3 coding sequence is TGTGCCAGCACGGAGGGGGGTTGGAACAATGAGCAGTTCTTC.

The V and J genes are TRBV27 and TRBJ2-7, with D tentatively TRBD1 or TRBD2 (6 bases each). Trimming removed 0 bases from V and 2 bases from J, with 14 bases in between. Germline CDR1 is MNHEY and CDR2 is SMNVEV (reference sequence). The CDR3 consists of 16 residues. CDR3 in DNA: TGTGCCAGCAGTTTATCCGCAGGGGAGGCCCCCTACGAGCAGTACTTC. It is translated as CASSLSAGEAPYEQYF.

The V and J genes are TRBV29-1 and TRBJ2-1; a possible D gene is TRBD1 (5 bases). Germline assignment: CDR1 SQVTM and CDR2 ANQGSEA. V dropped 6 bases and J dropped 6 bases, with 9 bases sitting between them. This CDR3 spans 11 amino acids. The DNA for the CDR3 is TGCAGCGTCGTAGACAGCAATGAGCAGTTCTTC. Its translation is CSVVDSNEQFF.

CDR3 sequence: CASSTSGTQINTGELFF. Written as DNA, the CDR3 is TGTGCCAGCAGCACCTCGGGGACGCAGATCAACACCGGGGAGCTGTTTTTT. The chain has TRBV13 and TRBJ2-2; the D call may be TRBD1 or TRBD2 (5 bases each). Trimming cost V 5 bases and J 2 bases, with 18 bases left between them. This CDR3 contains 17 residues. Germline V CDR1 and CDR2: PRHDT, FYEKMQ (reference sequence).

This sequence joins TRBV28 and TRBJ1-3; 7 bases are a match to TRBD1. Trimming took 4 bases from V and 3 from J; bases not matched to a gene: 0. The CDR3 covers 13 residues. Germline CDR1 MDHEN, CDR2 SYDVKM. The CDR3 spells CASSWDSGNTIYF. The CDR3 nucleotides are TGTGCCAGCAGTTGGGACAGTGGAAACACCATATATTTT.

The chain carries TRBV5-5 and TRBJ2-2, with no clear D. V was pared by 2 bases and J by 4 bases, with 9 bases between. The V gene's germline CDR1 is SGHKS and CDR2 YYEKEE (reference sequence). CDR3 size: 14 residues. This CDR3 is CASSLGRGTGELFF. In DNA, the CDR3 is TGTGCCAGCAGCTTAGGGCGAGGCACCGGGGAGCTGTTTTTT. The entire variable domain, with the rest obtained from reference TRBV5-5 and TRBJ2-2, is as follows: DAGVTQSPTHLIKTRGQQVTLRCSPISGHKSVSWYQQVLGQGPQFIFQYYEKEERGRGNFPDRFSARQFPNYSSELNVNALLLGDSALYLCASSLGRGTGELFFGEGSRLTVL.

The J gene is TRBJ1-1, the V gene TRBV9; TRBD1 matches 9 bases. This CDR3 region has 14 residues. Germline V gene lookup returns CDR1 SGDLS and CDR2 YYNGEE. J was trimmed by 7 bases and V by 2 bases; bases with no gene match: 6. The CDR3 bases are TGTGCCAGCAGCGTCTGGGACAGGGTGGATGAAGCTTTCTTT. Protein product: CASSVWDRVDEAFF. Supplemented by reference TRBV9 and TRBJ1-1, the full variable domain reads DSGVTQTPKHLITATGQRVTLRCSPRSGDLSVYWYQQSLDQGLQFLIQYYNGEERAKGNILERFSAQQFPDLHSELNLSSLELGDSALYFCASSVWDRVDEAFFGQGTRLTVV.

The chain recombines TRBV28 with TRBJ2-3; D gene ambiguous. Germline V gives CDR1 MDHEN, CDR2 SYDVKM. V was cut by 5 bases and J by 2 bases, with 11 bases left in between. CDR3 length: 14 amino acids. As DNA, the CDR3 is TGTGCCAGCAGTCGGATCGGCCCCACAGATACGCAGTATTTT. Translated: CASSRIGPTDTQYF.

The rearrangement joins TRBV7-8 to TRBJ2-5; tentatively, D is TRBD1 (6 bases). The CDR3 contains 19 residues. Germline V gives CDR1 SGHVS, CDR2 FQNEAQ. V was shortened by 6 bases and J by 5 bases, with 31 bases between the two germline ends. The CDR3, as DNA: TGTGCCAGCAGTTACGATCCCCACAGGGCGCTGGCCCCCAGCGAGACCCAGTACTTC. Protein: CASSYDPHRALAPSETQYF. The whole variable domain, remainder taken from reference TRBV7-8 and TRBJ2-5, is GAGVSQSPRYKVAKRGQDVALRCDPISGHVSLFWYQQALGQGPEFLTYFQNEAQLDKSGLPSDRFFAERPEGSVSTLKIQRTQQEDSAVYLCASSYDPHRALAPSETQYFGPGTRLLVL.

This chain joins TRBV28 and TRBJ1-2; a possible D gene is TRBD1 (5 bases). The CDR3 is 13 residues long. Trimming shortened V by 5 bases and J by 2 bases, and 9 bases separated the two germline ends. The germline V gene encodes CDR1 MDHEN and CDR2 SYDVKM. The CDR3 region has the DNA TGTGCCAGCAGTCCCGGGACCAACTATGGCTACACCTTC. It codes for CASSPGTNYGYTF.

The CDR3 sequence: CASSLLGQGGYTEAFF. The CDR3 DNA is TGTGCCAGCAGCCTCCTCGGACAGGGCGGGTACACTGAAGCTTTCTTT. The chain recombines TRBV14 with TRBJ1-1, with 8 bases identical to TRBD1. The CDR3 consists of 16 residues. J gave up 3 bases and V 4 bases, and 10 bases lay outside the gene matches. The germline V gene has CDR1 SGHDN and CDR2 FVKESK. Variable domain in full (rest from reference TRBV14 and TRBJ1-1): EAGVTQFPSHSVIEKGQTVTLRCDPISGHDNLYWYRRVMGKEIKFLLHFVKESKQDESGMPNNRFLAERTGGTYSTLKVQPAELEDSGVYFCASSLLGQGGYTEAFFGQGTRLTVV.

This clone has just one count. This chain uses TRBV5-4 with TRBJ2-2; D is undetermined. The V gene lost 10 bases and the J gene lost 7 bases, with 14 bases spanning the gap. The V gene's germline CDR1 is SGHNT and CDR2 YYREEE (reference sequence). The CDR3 totals 12 residues. CDR3 DNA sequence: TGTGCCGCACGATCGTGGGGCGGGGAGCTGTTTTTT. It is translated as CAARSWGGELFF.

This chain connects TRBV2 to TRBJ1-1, with a weak D call TRBD1 (6 bases). V was pared by 6 bases and J by 0 bases, with 14 bases between. Germline V lookup: CDR1 SNHLY, CDR2 FYNNEI. This CDR3 has 15 residues. The CDR3 protein is CASRGPRDMNTEAFF. CDR3 coding DNA: TGTGCCAGCAGAGGCCCCAGGGACATGAACACTGAAGCTTTCTTT.

The chain couples TRBV30 to TRBJ2-1; no definite D call. The CDR3 extends over 14 amino acids. Per germline, CDR1 GTSNPN and CDR2 SVGIG (reference sequence). Trimming removed 3 bases from V and 5 bases from J, with 14 bases in between. The CDR3 loop reads CAWSVWLEDNEQFF. CDR3 DNA: TGTGCCTGGAGCGTCTGGCTAGAGGACAATGAGCAGTTCTTC.

This clone was recorded only once. The CDR3 DNA follows: TGTGCCAGCAGCTCGATGGACCCCCGTCAGCCCCAGCATTTT. It translates to CASSSMDPRQPQHF. The chain carries TRBV28 and TRBJ1-5; D ambiguous. There are 14 residues in the CDR3. Trimming stripped 6 bases from V and 6 bases from J, with 15 bases between. Germline V gene sequence: CDR1 MDHEN, CDR2 SYDVKM.

As regards this clone: The same CDR3 can be traced to other DNA sequences in this sample. The chain couples TRBV11-2 to TRBJ1-5; the D is unclear. The germline CDR1 and CDR2 sequences are SGHAT and FQNNGV. The V gene lost 3 bases and the J gene lost 0 bases, with 3 bases spanning the gap. The CDR3 is made up of 13 amino acids. Here the CDR3 reads CASSFDSNQPQHF. The CDR3 region has the DNA TGTGCCAGCAGCTTTGATAGCAATCAGCCCCAGCATTTT.

The chain links TRBV14 to TRBJ2-7; 7 bases match TRBD2. The germline gives CDR1 SGHDN, CDR2 FVKESK. V lost 4 bases and J lost 4; bases outside the gene matches: 7. CDR3 size: 14 residues. The CDR3: CASSPRSSGYEQYF. For the CDR3, the DNA is TGTGCCAGCAGCCCCCGTAGTAGCGGGTACGAGCAGTACTTC.

The genes are TRBV4-1 and TRBJ1-2, with 12 bases lining up with TRBD1. Trimming took 7 bases from V and 2 from J; bases not matched to a gene: 5. This CDR3 has 15 residues. From germline, CDR1 is MGHRA and CDR2 YSYEKL. CDR3 sequence reads: CASNPGQGANYGYTF. For the CDR3, the DNA is TGCGCCAGCAACCCGGGACAGGGGGCGAACTATGGCTACACCTTC.

This chain uses TRBV5-4 with TRBJ1-6; D is ambiguous. The CDR3 has 15 amino acids. CDR1 SGHNT and CDR2 YYREEE come from the germline V gene (reference sequence). V dropped 6 bases and J dropped 0 bases, with 10 bases sitting between them. CDR3 sequence (DNA): TGTGCCAGCAAGCTTGGGAGCTCCTATAATTCACCCCTCCACTTT. Amino acids: CASKLGSSYNSPLHF.

The rearrangement uses TRBV5-8 and TRBJ2-1; TRBD1 aligns across 11 bases. The length of the CDR3 is 16 residues. Germline trimming cut 0 bases from V and 2 bases from J; bases unmatched to any gene: 1. CDR1 and CDR2 (germline): SGHTS, YDEGEE. CDR3 sequence (DNA): TGTGCCAGCAGCTTGGGGACAGGGGGCCCCTACAATGAGCAGTTCTTC. Protein: CASSLGTGGPYNEQFF. Combining the CDR3 with reference TRBV5-8 and TRBJ2-1 gives the whole variable domain EAGVTQSPTHLIKTRGQQATLRCSPISGHTSVYWYQQALGLGLQFLLWYDEGEERNRGNFPPRFSGRQFPNYSSELNVNALELEDSALYLCASSLGTGGPYNEQFFGPGTRLTVL.

The V gene is TRBV5-1, the J gene TRBJ2-7, with 9 bases identical to TRBD2. The germline V gene has CDR1 SGHRS and CDR2 YFSETQ. This CDR3 contains 15 residues. Trimming at V came to 4 bases and at J to 2 bases, leaving 7 bases not matched to a gene. DNA for the CDR3: TGCGCCAGCAGCACCACTAGCGGGCCACCCTACGAGCAGTACTTC. The encoded protein is CASSTTSGPPYEQYF.

This chain links TRBV7-9 with TRBJ2-3; tentatively, D is TRBD2 (5 bases). The V gene's germline CDR1 is SEHNR and CDR2 FQNEAQ (reference sequence). Between the trimmed V and J ends, which lost 0 bases and 4 bases, there was a span of 8 bases. The CDR3 contains 14 residues. The CDR3 DNA sequence: TGTGCCAGCAGCTTAGCAGGGAGCGCAGATACGCAGTATTTT. Translated: CASSLAGSADTQYF.

CDR3 protein: CASSLYPRLFSEAFF. The DNA for the CDR3 is TGTGCCAGCAGTTTATACCCCCGGTTATTCTCTGAAGCTTTCTTT. The gene calls are TRBV27 and TRBJ1-1, with D unresolved. Per germline, CDR1 MNHEY and CDR2 SMNVEV (reference sequence). The CDR3 length is 15 residues. V lost 1 base to trimming and J lost 6 bases, with 15 bases between them.

This sequence joins TRBV19 and TRBJ2-3; 7 bases agree with TRBD2. V was pared by 3 bases and J by 6 bases, with 24 bases of the junction left unmatched. CDR1 and CDR2 from the germline V gene are LNHDA and SQIVND (reference sequence). The CDR3 length is 20 residues. The CDR3 loop reads CASSIQLIGLAASLSDTQYF. The CDR3 coding sequence is TGTGCCAGTAGTATTCAATTAATCGGGCTAGCGGCCTCACTATCGGATACGCAGTATTTT.

The V call is TRBV13, the J call TRBJ2-1; TRBD2 might be the D (5 bases). This CDR3 has 12 amino acids. Deletions cut 4 bases from V and 8 bases from J, with 9 bases between. In germline, CDR1 is PRHDT, CDR2 FYEKMQ (reference sequence). The CDR3 is CASSSDGDEQFF. CDR3 nucleotide sequence: TGTGCCAGCAGCTCAGACGGGGATGAGCAGTTCTTC.